These 8 T cell receptor beta chains were sequenced from one sample in a study of shared clonotypes between healthy human individuals. Libraries were prepared by immunoSEQ multiplex PCR; TCRdb keeps only in-frame clonotypes and omits some of them. The sample consists of roughly 2.5 million clones, approximately 94% of them appearing once. The sequencing sample was made of naive CD4+ T cells sorted from blood. Subset denoted: CD45RA+ positively selected. These receptors were collected from a man between 18 and 29 years old in good health.

As to this clone: Other DNA sequences of this sample code for an identical CDR3. J is TRBJ1-1 and V is TRBV5-6; D is ambiguous. CDR3 length equals 13 residues. Germline CDR1 and CDR2: SGHDT and YYEEEE. With 0 bases removed from V and 1 base from J, the gap between germline ends came to 4 bases. CDR3 amino acids: CASSLAQNTEAFF. CDR3 bases: TGTGCCAGCAGCTTGGCGCAGAACACTGAAGCTTTCTTT. The whole variable domain, remainder taken from reference TRBV5-6 and TRBJ1-1, is DAGVTQSPTHLIKTRGQQVTLRCSPKSGHDTVSWYQQALGQGPQFIFQYYEEEERQRGNFPDRFSGHQFPNYSSELNVNALLLGDSALYLCASSLAQNTEAFFGQGTRLTVV.

Comment on this clone: Other DNA sequences in this sample translate to the same CDR3. This sequence joins TRBV4-3 and TRBJ2-1, with a tentative D call TRBD2 (6 bases). Germline CDR1 is LGHNA and CDR2 is YSLEER. The CDR3 contains 14 residues. Trimming removed 0 bases at V and 7 bases at J, with 10 bases between. DNA for the CDR3: TGCGCCAGCAGCCAAGATTGGGGAGGTAATGAGCAGTTCTTC. Amino acid sequence: CASSQDWGGNEQFF.

Written as DNA, the CDR3 is TGTGCCACCAGCAGGGGCCGGGGGGGCCCGAAGACCCAGTACTTC. Its translation: CATSRGRGGPKTQYF. The chain uses TRBV15 and TRBJ2-5; 8 nucleotides match TRBD2. The germline gives CDR1 LNHNV, CDR2 YYDKDF (reference sequence). The junction had 9 bases not matched to a gene; V was cut back by 3 bases and J by 6 bases. This CDR3 contains 15 residues.

With respect to this clone: This sample also contains other DNA sequences that code for the same CDR3. The chain uses TRBV6-5 and TRBJ1-6, with a possible D match to TRBD1 (5 bases). The ends were cut back, 0 bases at V and 7 bases at J, with 7 bases in the middle. The V gene's germline CDR1 is MNHEY and CDR2 SVGAGI. CDR3 length: 14 amino acids. CDR3: CASSYSRGNSPLHF. Written as DNA, the CDR3 is TGTGCCAGCAGTTACTCTCGGGGCAATTCACCCCTCCACTTT.

V gene TRBV11-2 combines with J gene TRBJ2-7; no reliable D call. The CDR3 totals 11 residues. CDR1 and CDR2 from the germline V gene are SGHAT and FQNNGV. The germline V and J ends were trimmed by 5 bases and 7 bases, with 9 bases remaining between them. In DNA, the CDR3 is TGTGCCAGCAGCGCTTACGAGGAGCAGTACTTC. Its translation: CASSAYEEQYF.

The CDR3 DNA reads as TGTGCCAGCACCCCCGCCCACAGTCCCTACGAGCAGTACTTC. Protein: CASTPAHSPYEQYF. The chain combines TRBV11-2 with TRBJ2-7; D gene unclear. CDR3 length: 14 amino acids. Germline V lookup: CDR1 SGHAT, CDR2 FQNNGV. Trimming removed 7 bases at V and 2 bases at J, with 15 bases between.

Turning to this clone: Other DNA sequences in the sample encode the same CDR3. V is TRBV7-2 and J is TRBJ2-7, with a weak D call TRBD1 (5 bases). CDR1 is SGHTA, CDR2 FQGNSA, per germline. This CDR3 region has 13 residues. V was trimmed by 4 bases and J by 1 base, leaving 8 bases between them. CDR3 region: CASSYDSSYEQYF. For the CDR3, the DNA is TGTGCCAGCAGCTACGACAGTTCCTACGAGCAGTACTTC.

The table lists this clone with a few counts. The gene calls are TRBV7-9 and TRBJ1-5; D is unclear. CDR1 and CDR2 from the germline V gene are SEHNR and FQNEAQ (reference sequence). Trimming stripped 8 bases from V and 0 bases from J, with 20 bases between. The CDR3 is 17 amino acids. The CDR3 sequence: CASRALGRINSNQPQHF. The CDR3 region has the DNA TGTGCCAGCCGGGCATTAGGGCGGATAAATAGCAATCAGCCCCAGCATTTT. Filled out from reference TRBV7-9 and TRBJ1-5, the complete variable domain reads DTGVSQNPRHKITKRGQNVTFRCDPISEHNRLYWYRQTLGQGPEFLTYFQNEAQLEKSRLLSDRFSAERPKGSFSTLEIQRTEQGDSAMYLCASRALGRINSNQPQHFGDGTRLSIL.